The clone carrying this TCR beta chain is classed as medium-sized. What it binds is not known. These data originate in a study of radiation and T cells in renal cell carcinoma. Study findings and constraints: Dominant CDR3 motifs occupied more repertoire in irradiated than control tumors. Irradiated tumors had higher TCR clonality than control tumors.

Treatment meaning: treatment-naive control, cytoreductive nephrectomy. Controls were unirradiated tumors from treatment-naive cytoreductive nephrectomy patients. The length of the CDR3 is 14 residues. Per the germline V gene, CDR1 is SNHLY and CDR2 is FYNNEI. The V end lost 8 bases, the J end lost 1 base, and 15 bases lay between the germline ends. The data were produced by immunoSEQ multiplex PCR, yet TCRdb's version contains in-frame clones alone and is incomplete. The sample contains 10,000 to 12,000 clones, roughly three fifths of which appear only once. The genes are TRBV2 and TRBJ2-7; TRBD2 might be the D (5 bases). This sample comprised tumor tissue, obtained from a patient whose treatment was nephrectomy without radiotherapy. This sequence was found in a man in his forties or fifties with renal cell carcinoma. The CDR3 nucleotides are TGTGCCAGCCGACGAGCGGTTCAATCCTACGAGCAGTACTTC. It specifies CASRRAVQSYEQYF.